The table lists the clone carrying this T cell receptor (beta chain) with a few counts. Clones were read by immunoSEQ multiplex PCR, and TCRdb kept only the in-frame ones, dropping some. This table holds about 260,000 clones, 85% to 90% found once. This sample was included in a study of blood T cell repertoires in COVID-19. The germline gives CDR1 SEHNR, CDR2 FQNEAQ (reference sequence). J was trimmed by 1 base and V by 5 bases; bases with no gene match: 8. CDR3 length equals 18 residues. The sequence derives from a woman in her late teens or twenties who had recovered from COVID-19. Sequenced: PBMCs or T cells enriched from blood (not recorded which). The rearrangement links TRBV7-9 to TRBJ2-1; 13 bases are shared with TRBD2. The CDR3 DNA is TGTGCCAGCAGCATAGGACTAGCGGGGGCCCTGTCCTACAATGAGCAGTTCTTC. Its protein product is CASSIGLAGALSYNEQFF.